Here is one T cell receptor (beta chain) with its context. Its antigen is as yet unknown. The sample comes from a study of shared clonotypes between healthy human individuals. The overall study: Per donor, CD8 memory used one plate, CD8 naive used two, CD4 memory used three and CD4 naive used three.

With V trimmed by 2 bases and J by 6 bases, 6 bases remained unmatched. CDR1 is SGHRS and CDR2 is YFSETQ in the germline V gene. This CDR3 spans 15 amino acids. The method was immunoSEQ multiplex PCR; TCRdb's version includes in-frame clones alone and lacks a portion of them. The sample has roughly 1,500,000 clones, approximately 98.5% seen once. Study-wide findings and caveats: Compared with memory subsets, naive subsets generally had larger estimated richness. With few donors, the genetic and exposure-history diversity represented was limited.

The V and J genes are TRBV5-1 and TRBJ2-7; TRBD1 agrees at 12 bases. Material: naive CD4+ T cells sorted from blood. Subset defined: CD45RA+ positively selected. The receptor was derived from a man aged 25 to 45 in good health. Here the CDR3 reads CASSFPGQGALEQYF. Here the CDR3 DNA reads TGCGCCAGCAGCTTCCCGGGACAGGGGGCGCTCGAGCAGTACTTC.